Sequencing of this T cell receptor beta chain was carried out in a study of blood T cells in healthy people across ages. General study findings and limits: The study found TCR beta diversity correlated strongly with naive T cell percentage. Whereas aged donors had fewer naive CD4+ cells, long-lived donors had more of them and higher diversity.

The CDR3 has 14 amino acids. Germline V lookup: CDR1 SGHVS, CDR2 FQNEAQ. PCR was performed a second time for about 7 to 12 cycles using a sample-barcoded 5' primer and a J-beta primer mix. From the 5' RACE reads, TCRdb called clonotypes with MiXCR, one entry per CDR3 protein. The sample yields 1.5 million to 2 million distinct CDR3 sequences, 34% seen once. Worth noting for this clonotype: Its specificity is not known. One end of the junction varies from germline; a read error may be responsible.

This chain uses TRBV7-8 with TRBJ2-5; D might be TRBD1 or TRBD2, each matching 5 bases. The source of this sequence is a young woman in good health. Sequencing was performed on blood. CDR3 nucleotide sequence: TGCGCCAGCAGCTTGGATCTGGGGACGGAGACCCAGTACTTC. As protein: CASSLDLGTETQYF.